The 25 T cell receptor beta chains given below trace back to one sample, sequenced in a study of cytomegalovirus exposure and HLA in healthy donors. Clones were sequenced by immunoSEQ multiplex PCR, and TCRdb holds only the in-frame ones, with some missing. The sample lists roughly 150,000 clones, 86% seen once, with approximately 2.1% in the top ten. The sequencing sample was made of PBMCs. These receptors were taken from a woman in her late teens or twenties in good health and CMV-seronegative.

The rearrangement links TRBV4-1 to TRBJ2-3; D is perhaps TRBD2 (6 bases). Deletions cut 1 base from V and 2 bases from J, with 10 bases between. Germline CDR1 is MGHRA and CDR2 is YSYEKL. The CDR3 length is 15 residues. The CDR3 DNA reads as TGCGCCAGCAGCCAAGGAACTAGCCACACAGATACGCAGTATTTT. Protein product: CASSQGTSHTDTQYF.

The chain uses TRBV7-8 and TRBJ2-7; TRBD2 might be the D (6 bases). Between the trimmed V and J ends, which lost 3 bases and 6 bases, there was a span of 15 bases. Per germline, CDR1 SGHVS and CDR2 FQNEAQ. The CDR3 has 14 amino acids. This chain's CDR3 is CASSFWGDESEQYF. The CDR3, as DNA: TGTGCCAGCAGCTTCTGGGGGGACGAATCCGAGCAGTACTTC.

The CDR3 coding sequence is TGCAGCGGGCGGGGACAGGCCCACAATGAGCAGTTCTTC. Its translation: CSGRGQAHNEQFF. The chain joins TRBV29-1 to TRBJ2-1; TRBD1 agrees at 8 bases. CDR1 SQVTM and CDR2 ANQGSEA come from the germline V gene. The length of the CDR3 is 13 residues. With V trimmed by 7 bases and J by 5 bases, 7 bases remained unmatched.

The V and J genes are TRBV11-3 and TRBJ2-6; D ambiguous. The CDR3 is made up of 15 amino acids. Trimming stripped 1 base from V and 3 bases from J, with 7 bases between. Germline assignment: CDR1 SGHNT and CDR2 YENEEA. The CDR3 protein is CASSLGQIGANVLTF. Here the CDR3 DNA reads TGTGCCAGCAGCTTAGGGCAGATTGGGGCCAACGTCCTGACTTTC.

The chain joins TRBV5-1 to TRBJ2-1, with 7 bases identical to TRBD2. The J segment lost 7 bases and the V segment lost 1 base, leaving 11 bases of the junction unmatched. Germline CDR1 and CDR2: SGHRS and YFSETQ. The CDR3 sequence is 16 residues long. The DNA for the CDR3 is TGCGCCAGCAGCTTGCGTGAGGGAGGGCCTGTAAATGAGCAGTTCTTC. Amino acid sequence: CASSLREGGPVNEQFF.

The chain employs TRBV4-1 and TRBJ1-5, with D perhaps TRBD1 (6 bases). Germline V gene data show CDR1 as MGHRA and CDR2 as YSYEKL. This CDR3 has 15 residues. V was clipped by 0 bases and J by 5 bases, with 11 bases between them. The chain's CDR3 is CASSQDGGGYQPQHF. The CDR3 DNA is TGCGCCAGCAGCCAAGATGGGGGGGGCTATCAGCCCCAGCATTTT.

This chain uses TRBV15 with TRBJ1-2; tentatively, D is TRBD1 (6 bases). Germline V gene data show CDR1 as LNHNV and CDR2 as YYDKDF (reference sequence). This CDR3 region has 16 residues. Trimming shortened V by 3 bases and J by 0 bases, and 14 bases separated the two germline ends. The CDR3 sequence: CATSSDYRAANYGYTF. The CDR3 DNA reads as TGTGCCACCAGCAGCGACTACAGGGCAGCTAACTATGGCTACACCTTC.

The V gene is TRBV6-5, the J gene TRBJ1-2, with D maybe TRBD1 (5 bases). From germline, CDR1 is MNHEY and CDR2 SVGAGI. Trimming pared 4 bases from V and 5 bases from J, leaving 14 bases between. The CDR3 spans 14 residues. Here the CDR3 DNA reads TGTGCCAGCAGTTCGCCCGGGACTTGGTATGGCTACACCTTC. Protein sequence: CASSSPGTWYGYTF.

This clone was counted once. J is TRBJ1-1 and V is TRBV27, with TRBD1 identical over 8 bases. V was pared by 5 bases and J by 6 bases, with 11 bases of the junction left unmatched. The CDR3 consists of 15 residues. Germline values: CDR1 MNHEY, CDR2 SMNVEV (reference sequence). The CDR3, as DNA: TGTGCCAGCAGTCAGCTACAGGGGGTAGAGTCTGAAGCTTTCTTT. Translating it yields CASSQLQGVESEAFF.

CDR3 amino acids: CASSEWTGESSYEQYF. CDR3 DNA sequence: TGTGCCAGCAGTGAGTGGACAGGAGAAAGCTCCTACGAGCAGTACTTC. This sequence joins TRBV6-1 and TRBJ2-7, with 7 bases identical to TRBD1. With 3 bases clipped from V and 0 bases from J, the junction kept 8 bases outside the gene matches. Germline V gives CDR1 MNHNS, CDR2 SASEGT. The CDR3 extends over 16 amino acids.

The chain has TRBV2 and TRBJ2-3; D is unclear. Trimming stripped 4 bases from V and 5 bases from J, with 10 bases between. This CDR3 spans 13 amino acids. Germline CDR1 and CDR2: SNHLY and FYNNEI. The chain's CDR3 is CASSGAGRDTQYF. In nucleotides, the CDR3 is TGTGCCAGCAGTGGTGCCGGTAGAGATACGCAGTATTTT.

This clone was detected once. J is TRBJ2-7 and V is TRBV4-3; 7 bases agree with TRBD1. J was trimmed by 2 bases and V by 1 base; bases with no gene match: 5. The CDR3 runs to 15 residues. CDR1 and CDR2 from the germline V gene are LGHNA and YSLEER. The CDR3 DNA reads as TGCGCCAGCAGCCAAGGAATGGGACAGCCCTACGAGCAGTACTTC. Its translation: CASSQGMGQPYEQYF.

The CDR3 loop reads CASSGGPSYEQYF. The CDR3 DNA sequence: TGCGCCAGCAGCGGCGGGCCGTCCTACGAGCAGTACTTC. The chain has TRBV5-1 and TRBJ2-7, with D maybe TRBD2 (5 bases). Looked up from germline, CDR1 is SGHRS and CDR2 is YFSETQ. The CDR3 consists of 13 residues. The germline V and J ends were trimmed by 4 bases and 1 base, with 9 bases remaining between them.

This chain links TRBV9 with TRBJ2-1; 11 nucleotides line up with TRBD1. The germline V gene encodes CDR1 SGDLS and CDR2 YYNGEE. With 4 bases clipped from V and 7 bases from J, the junction kept 7 bases outside the gene matches. CDR3 size: 15 residues. CDR3 residues: CASSIRTGGLNEQFF. CDR3 nucleotide sequence: TGTGCCAGCAGCATTAGGACAGGGGGCTTAAATGAGCAGTTCTTC.

The V call is TRBV14, the J call TRBJ1-1; 10 bases match TRBD1. CDR1 is SGHDN, CDR2 FVKESK, per germline. Germline trimming cut 0 bases from V and 3 bases from J; bases unmatched to any gene: 7. The CDR3 contains 17 residues. The CDR3 region is CASSQDRGTGVYTEAFF. The CDR3 DNA follows: TGTGCCAGCAGCCAAGATCGAGGGACAGGGGTGTACACTGAAGCTTTCTTT.

The chain joins TRBV5-1 to TRBJ1-4; 8 bases align to TRBD1. This CDR3 has 14 residues. V lost 2 bases, J lost 8 bases, and 5 bases stayed unmatched. Germline values: CDR1 SGHRS, CDR2 YFSETQ. The CDR3 DNA reads as TGCGCCAGCAGCTTCCAGGGGGCGGGAGAAAAACTGTTTTTT. Translating it yields CASSFQGAGEKLFF.

The chain joins TRBV11-2 to TRBJ1-4, with 7 bases lining up with TRBD1. The junction had 6 bases not matched to a gene; V was cut back by 0 bases and J by 11 bases. The germline V gene encodes CDR1 SGHAT and CDR2 FQNNGV. This CDR3 is built from 14 residues. The CDR3 is CASSLDTGVGKLFF. The CDR3 DNA is TGTGCCAGCAGCTTAGACACAGGGGTAGGGAAACTGTTTTTT.

This clone was picked up one time. The chain uses TRBV19 and TRBJ1-1; the D gene is possibly TRBD1 (5 bases). CDR3 size: 13 residues. V lost 6 bases and J 1 base, leaving 9 bases between the germline ends. Germline V gene sequence: CDR1 LNHDA, CDR2 SQIVND (reference sequence). The CDR3 nucleotides read TGTGCCAGTAGGGAACAGGAGAACACTGAAGCTTTCTTT. It is translated as CASREQENTEAFF. Full variable domain (rest looked up from reference TRBV19 and TRBJ1-1): DGGITQSPKYLFRKEGQNVTLSCEQNLNHDAMYWYRQDPGQGLRLIYYSQIVNDFQKGDIAEGYSVSREKKESFPLTVTSAQKNPTAFYLCASREQENTEAFFGQGTRLTVV.

The rearrangement links TRBV7-9 to TRBJ2-7, with unresolved D. Germline V gene data show CDR1 as SEHNR and CDR2 as FQNEAQ (reference sequence). The CDR3 is 15 amino acids. V was shortened by 4 bases and J by 3 bases, with 16 bases between the two germline ends. For the CDR3, the DNA is TGTGCCAGCAGCTACCCTACTTCCCGCTACTACGAGCAGTACTTC. This sequence encodes CASSYPTSRYYEQYF.

The chain carries TRBV10-2 and TRBJ2-1, with 9 bases lining up with TRBD2. From germline, CDR1 is WSHSY and CDR2 SAAADI. The CDR3 spans 15 residues. V was clipped by 3 bases and J by 4 bases; unmatched bases: 4. CDR3 nucleotide sequence: TGCGCCAGCAGTGATGGCGGGAGGGGTTACAATGAGCAGTTCTTC. Translation gives CASSDGGRGYNEQFF.

The chain is built from TRBV7-8 and TRBJ2-5; TRBD2 agrees at 9 bases. Germline CDR1 SGHVS, CDR2 FQNEAQ. J gave up 3 bases and V 2 bases, and 7 bases lay outside the gene matches. The CDR3 consists of 16 residues. CDR3 coding DNA: TGTGCCAGCAGCTTACGGCTAGCGGGATTAAAAGAGACCCAGTACTTC. Protein sequence: CASSLRLAGLKETQYF.

V gene TRBV5-1 combines with J gene TRBJ1-3; D is perhaps TRBD1 (6 bases). Between the trimmed V and J ends, which lost 4 bases and 0 bases, there was a span of 14 bases. This CDR3 is 16 amino acids long. CDR1 SGHRS and CDR2 YFSETQ come from the germline V gene. Here the CDR3 DNA reads TGCGCCAGCAGCACCTCGACAGGACACTCTGGAAACACCATATATTTT. Translated: CASSTSTGHSGNTIYF.

The chain links TRBV6-1 to TRBJ1-6, with 9 bases matching TRBD1. The junction had 8 bases not matched to a gene; V was cut back by 4 bases and J by 7 bases. This CDR3 is built from 16 residues. CDR1 is MNHNS, CDR2 SASEGT, per germline. This chain's CDR3 is CASSGTVGQGNSPLHF. In DNA form, the CDR3 reads TGTGCCAGCAGTGGAACCGTGGGACAGGGCAATTCACCCCTCCACTTT.

This clone was counted a few times. This rearrangement joins TRBV6-5 to TRBJ1-5; D unclear. The germline V gene encodes CDR1 MNHEY and CDR2 SVGAGI. This CDR3 has 13 amino acids. Trimming shortened V by 0 bases and J by 6 bases, and 6 bases separated the two germline ends. The CDR3 spells CASSYSTTQPQHF. The CDR3 DNA is TGTGCCAGCAGTTACTCGACTACTCAGCCCCAGCATTTT.

This clone was observed once. V is TRBV27 and J is TRBJ1-1; 8 bases align to TRBD1. CDR3 length: 18 amino acids. Germline V gives CDR1 MNHEY, CDR2 SMNVEV (reference sequence). V shed 1 base, J shed 0 bases, and the junction held 10 bases outside the gene matches. In DNA, the CDR3 is TGTGCCAGCAGTTTATTCTGGCGAGCAGGGGGCATGAACACTGAAGCTTTCTTT. Amino acids: CASSLFWRAGGMNTEAFF.